This T cell receptor (beta chain) was captured in a study of T cell repertoires in cytomegalovirus infection. Study context: Matching HLA type and CMV infection were both indicated by public TCR beta signatures. Study results and limitations: HLA-C-restricted CMV clonotypes gave the most frequent clonotype in two of eight donors.

The CDR3 is made up of 16 amino acids. The germline gives CDR1 DFQATT, CDR2 SNEGSKA (reference sequence). V dropped 0 bases and J dropped 1; count of bases not matched to a gene: 5. This clonotype has ten or more counts. No antigen is known for it. TCRdb re-derived calls from the reads in MiXCR, one entry per CDR3 protein. This sample yields 150,000 to 200,000 distinct CDR3 sequences, of which roughly 27% are seen a single time; roughly 32% belongs to the top ten. This receptor was taken from a human donor in good health (CMV status not recorded). Some clones in this sample may be carry-over from other donors' samples. Sequencing was performed on PBMCs. V and J are TRBV20-1 and TRBJ2-3, with 9 bases lining up with TRBD1. CDR3 loop: CSARDLRTGGTDTQYF. The CDR3 DNA reads TGCAGTGCTAGAGATCTCAGGACAGGGGGCACAGATACGCAGTATTTT.